A single sample is the source of the 19 T cell receptor beta chains below, sequenced in a study of CD8 T cells in Susac syndrome. RNA totalling about 0.5 to 1 ug underwent reverse transcription with random hexamers. TCRdb independently ran MiXCR on the immunoSEQ multiplex PCR reads; one entry per CDR3 protein. The sample yields tens of thousands of distinct CDR3 sequences, approximately 94% seen once. The source material was CD8+ T cells from PBMCs. These TCRs come from a human donor in good health.

This clonotype has just one count. The chain employs TRBV12-3 or TRBV12-4 and TRBJ2-1, with 7 bases lining up with TRBD1. With 5 bases clipped from V and 7 bases from J, the junction kept 8 bases outside the gene matches. CDR3 length: 14 residues. CDR3: CASSREGAENEQFF. The CDR3 nucleotides read TGTGCCAGCAGTCGAGAGGGGGCGGAAAATGAGCAGTTCTTC.

In this sample, this clonotype turned up once. This rearrangement joins TRBV28 to TRBJ1-1; 9 nucleotides line up with TRBD1. With 5 bases clipped from V and 3 bases from J, the junction kept 10 bases outside the gene matches. This CDR3 region has 16 residues. The germline CDR1 and CDR2 sequences are MDHEN and SYDVKM. The CDR3 spells CASSRPRDREDTEAFF. Written as DNA, the CDR3 is TGTGCCAGCAGTCGACCCCGGGACAGGGAGGACACTGAAGCTTTCTTT.

J is TRBJ2-4 and V is TRBV7-2, with D possibly TRBD1 on 5 matching bases. Germline CDR1 is SGHTA and CDR2 is FQGNSA. V lost 4 bases to trimming and J lost 0 bases, with 7 bases between them. The CDR3 consists of 14 residues. For the CDR3, the DNA is TGTGCCAGCAGCTCGACAGTAGCCAAAAACATTCAGTACTTC. It is translated as CASSSTVAKNIQYF. Full variable domain (remainder filled in from reference TRBV7-2 and TRBJ2-4): GAGVSQSPSNKVTEKGKDVELRCDPISGHTALYWYRQSLGQGLEFLIYFQGNSAPDKSGLPSDRFSAERTGGSVSTLTIQRTQQEDSAVYLCASSSTVAKNIQYFGAGTRLSVL.

This chain's CDR3 is CASIKTSGYQETQYF. The DNA of the CDR3 is TGTGCCAGCATAAAGACTAGCGGGTACCAAGAGACCCAGTACTTC. The chain employs TRBV2 and TRBJ2-5; 10 bases map to TRBD2. From germline, CDR1 is SNHLY and CDR2 FYNNEI. After removal of 7 bases from V and 0 bases from J, the junction contained 5 bases not matched to a gene. CDR3 length: 15 residues. Combining the CDR3 with reference TRBV2 and TRBJ2-5 gives the whole variable domain EPEVTQTPSHQVTQMGQEVILRCVPISNHLYFYWYRQILGQKVEFLVSFYNNEISEKSEIFDDQFSVERPDGSNFTLKIRSTKLEDSAMYFCASIKTSGYQETQYFGPGTRLLVL.

This chain connects TRBV12-3 or TRBV12-4 to TRBJ2-1, with D uncertain. The CDR3 is 14 residues long. With 5 bases removed from V and 2 bases from J, the gap between germline ends came to 10 bases. CDR3 coding DNA: TGTGCCAGCAGTCCCCTGGGCCCCTACAATGAGCAGTTCTTC. The encoded protein is CASSPLGPYNEQFF.

V and J are TRBV9 and TRBJ1-5, with D uncertain. There are 12 residues in the CDR3. V lost 7 bases, J lost 6 bases, and 11 bases lay in between. The V gene's germline CDR1 is SGDLS and CDR2 YYNGEE. CDR3 nucleotide sequence: TGTGCCAGCTCAGCGGGGAGTCAGCCCCAGCATTTT. Translated: CASSAGSQPQHF.

V is TRBV12-3 or TRBV12-4 and J is TRBJ1-1; D is unclear. V gave up 4 bases and J gave up 1 base, with 16 bases separating them. The CDR3 is made up of 16 amino acids. In nucleotides, the CDR3 is TGTGCCAGCAGTTCCCCCCAGACATCGGAGAACACTGAAGCTTTCTTT. It translates to CASSSPQTSENTEAFF.

This clonotype was counted once. This rearrangement joins TRBV9 to TRBJ2-6; D not resolved. CDR1 and CDR2 from the germline V gene are SGDLS and YYNGEE. CDR3 size: 14 residues. V shed 2 bases and J shed 4 bases, with 7 bases lying between them. In DNA, the CDR3 is TGTGCCAGCAGCGTCCAGTCAGGGGCCAACGTCCTGACTTTC. Translation gives CASSVQSGANVLTF. Combining the CDR3 with reference TRBV9 and TRBJ2-6 gives the whole variable domain DSGVTQTPKHLITATGQRVTLRCSPRSGDLSVYWYQQSLDQGLQFLIQYYNGEERAKGNILERFSAQQFPDLHSELNLSSLELGDSALYFCASSVQSGANVLTFGAGSRLTVL.

V is TRBV30 and J is TRBJ1-1; D gene unclear. The CDR3 consists of 15 residues. Germline V lookup: CDR1 GTSNPN, CDR2 SVGIG (reference sequence). V was clipped by 0 bases and J by 1 base, with 12 bases between them. This CDR3 is CAWSVIPMANTEAFF. The CDR3 nucleotides are TGTGCCTGGAGTGTAATACCCATGGCGAACACTGAAGCTTTCTTT.

This chain joins TRBV2 and TRBJ2-4; possible D gene TRBD2, 6 bases. CDR3 length equals 14 residues. Germline V lookup: CDR1 SNHLY, CDR2 FYNNEI. V was trimmed by 7 bases and J by 3 bases, leaving 13 bases between them. For the CDR3, the DNA is TGTGCCAGCAACGACGTGGGGGGCAAAAACATTCAGTACTTC. Amino acids: CASNDVGGKNIQYF.

The chain has TRBV2 and TRBJ1-5; 7 nucleotides line up with TRBD1. Germline loops: CDR1 SNHLY, CDR2 FYNNEI. V lost 3 bases, J lost 3 bases, and 5 bases stayed unmatched. The CDR3 extends over 15 amino acids. CDR3 DNA sequence: TGTGCCAGCAGTGATCTGGACAGGTTCAATCAGCCCCAGCATTTT. Translating it yields CASSDLDRFNQPQHF.

V and J are TRBV9 and TRBJ2-1, with 10 bases identical to TRBD2. Germline V gene data show CDR1 as SGDLS and CDR2 as YYNGEE. V was pared by 2 bases and J by 12 bases, with 11 bases of the junction left unmatched. The CDR3 is 15 residues long. Here the CDR3 reads CASSVSGRTSEGQFF. CDR3 in DNA: TGTGCCAGCAGCGTTAGCGGGAGGACTTCGGAGGGGCAGTTCTTC.

The chain joins TRBV27 to TRBJ2-1, with 8 positions matching TRBD2. The CDR3 consists of 14 residues. In germline, CDR1 is MNHEY, CDR2 SMNVEV (reference sequence). V dropped 6 bases and J dropped 6; count of bases not matched to a gene: 7. CDR3 region: CASSAGGLGNEQFF. The CDR3 DNA follows: TGTGCCAGCAGCGCGGGAGGACTAGGCAATGAGCAGTTCTTC.

V gene TRBV29-1 combines with J gene TRBJ2-2; D gene ambiguous. Germline V gives CDR1 SQVTM, CDR2 ANQGSEA. CDR3 length equals 11 residues. Trimming cost V 7 bases and J 7 bases, with 10 bases left between them. This CDR3 reads CSATSGGELFF. In DNA form, the CDR3 reads TGCAGCGCCACTTCGGGCGGGGAGCTGTTTTTT.

This clonotype was recorded a few times. The chain has TRBV13 and TRBJ2-7; no clear D gene. CDR1 is PRHDT and CDR2 is FYEKMQ in the germline V gene (reference sequence). V was cut by 4 bases and J by 1 base, with 14 bases left in between. The CDR3 extends over 15 amino acids. This CDR3 is CASSSQVRWSYEQYF. In DNA, the CDR3 is TGTGCCAGCAGCTCCCAGGTCCGGTGGTCCTACGAGCAGTACTTC.

This sequence joins TRBV28 and TRBJ1-2, with 7 bases fitting TRBD1. The CDR3 has 13 residues. The V segment lost 4 bases and the J segment 5 bases; nucleotides outside the gene matches: 4. Germline-derived CDR1 and CDR2 are MDHEN and SYDVKM. DNA for the CDR3: TGTGCCAGCAGTTCGACAGGGTATTATGGCTACACCTTC. Translated: CASSSTGYYGYTF.

The chain uses TRBV15 and TRBJ1-4; D ambiguous. V was shortened by 5 bases and J by 2 bases, with 15 bases between the two germline ends. Germline values: CDR1 LNHNV, CDR2 YYDKDF (reference sequence). This CDR3 is 16 amino acids long. CDR3 nucleotide sequence: TGTGCCACCAGCGCACTCCCTACGGCCACTAATGAAAAACTGTTTTTT. Its protein is CATSALPTATNEKLFF.

The V and J genes are TRBV6-2 or TRBV6-3 and TRBJ2-1; 8 bases match TRBD1. V shed 8 bases and J 3 bases; nucleotides not matched to a gene: 3. Germline loops: CDR1 MNHEY, CDR2 SVGEGT. This CDR3 is built from 13 residues. CDR3 protein: CASETGGYNEQFF. The CDR3 nucleotides are TGTGCCAGCGAAACAGGGGGCTACAATGAGCAGTTCTTC.

The genes are TRBV6-5 and TRBJ2-5, with TRBD2 matching 8 bases. CDR1 is MNHEY, CDR2 SVGAGI, per germline. The CDR3 sequence is 16 residues long. J was trimmed by 4 bases and V by 4 bases; bases with no gene match: 11. CDR3 coding DNA: TGTGCCAGCAGTTCCTACTCGGGAGGGCCTAGAGAGACCCAGTACTTC. Protein product: CASSSYSGGPRETQYF.